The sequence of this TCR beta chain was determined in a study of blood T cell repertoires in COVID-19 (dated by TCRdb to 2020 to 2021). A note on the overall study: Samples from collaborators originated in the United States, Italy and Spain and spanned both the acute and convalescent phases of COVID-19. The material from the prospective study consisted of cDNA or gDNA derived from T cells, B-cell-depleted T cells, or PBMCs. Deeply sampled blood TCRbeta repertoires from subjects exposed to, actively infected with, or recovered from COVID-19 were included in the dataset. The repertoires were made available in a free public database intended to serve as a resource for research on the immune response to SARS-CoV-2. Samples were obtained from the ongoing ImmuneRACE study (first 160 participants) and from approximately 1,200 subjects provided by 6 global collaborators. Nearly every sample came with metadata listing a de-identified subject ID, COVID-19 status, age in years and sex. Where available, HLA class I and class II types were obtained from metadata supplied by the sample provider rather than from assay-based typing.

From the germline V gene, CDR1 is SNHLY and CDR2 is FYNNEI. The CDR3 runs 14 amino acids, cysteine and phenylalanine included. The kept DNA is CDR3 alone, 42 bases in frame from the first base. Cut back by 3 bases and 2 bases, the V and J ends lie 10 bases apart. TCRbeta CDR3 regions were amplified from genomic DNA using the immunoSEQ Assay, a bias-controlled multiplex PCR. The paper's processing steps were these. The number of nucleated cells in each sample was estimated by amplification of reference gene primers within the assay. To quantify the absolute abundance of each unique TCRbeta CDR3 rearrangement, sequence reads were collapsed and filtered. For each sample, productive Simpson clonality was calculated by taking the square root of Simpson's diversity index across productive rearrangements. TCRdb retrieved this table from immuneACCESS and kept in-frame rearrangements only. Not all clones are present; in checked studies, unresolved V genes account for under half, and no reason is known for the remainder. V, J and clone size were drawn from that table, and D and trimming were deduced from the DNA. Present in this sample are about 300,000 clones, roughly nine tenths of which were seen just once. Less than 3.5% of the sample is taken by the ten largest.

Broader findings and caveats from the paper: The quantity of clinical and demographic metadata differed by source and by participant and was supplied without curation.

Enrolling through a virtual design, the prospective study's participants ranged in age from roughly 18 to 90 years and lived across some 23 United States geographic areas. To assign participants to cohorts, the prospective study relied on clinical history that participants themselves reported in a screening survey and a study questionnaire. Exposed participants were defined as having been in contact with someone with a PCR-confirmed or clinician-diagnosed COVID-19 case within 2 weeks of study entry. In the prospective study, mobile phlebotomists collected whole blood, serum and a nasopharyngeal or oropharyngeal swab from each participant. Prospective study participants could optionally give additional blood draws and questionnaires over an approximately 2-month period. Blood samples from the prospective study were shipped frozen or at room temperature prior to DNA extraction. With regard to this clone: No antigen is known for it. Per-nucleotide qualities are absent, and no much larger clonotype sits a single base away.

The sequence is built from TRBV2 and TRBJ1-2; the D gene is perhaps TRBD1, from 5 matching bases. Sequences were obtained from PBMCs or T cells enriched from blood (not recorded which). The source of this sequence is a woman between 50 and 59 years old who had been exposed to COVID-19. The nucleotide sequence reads TGTGCCAGCAGTGACCCAGGGATGAACTATGGCTACACCTTC. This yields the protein CASSDPGMNYGYTF.